This T cell receptor beta chain was captured by sequencing in a study of cytotoxic CD8 clonotypes in ibrutinib-treated CLL. V shed 2 bases and J shed 4 bases, with 6 bases lying between them. This CDR3 is 13 amino acids long. Germline V gene data show CDR1 as SGHDT and CDR2 as YYEEEE. Clones were sequenced by immunoSEQ multiplex PCR, and TCRdb holds only the in-frame ones, with some missing. The table records about 300,000 clones, 67% of them present only once. The sequencing here drew on PBMCs, taken after 36 months of ibrutinib treatment. This clonotype was sampled from a human donor with chronic lymphocytic leukemia. This chain joins TRBV5-6 and TRBJ2-2; D gene unclear. The CDR3 is CASSFTGTGELFF. As DNA, the CDR3 is TGTGCCAGCAGCTTCACCGGCACCGGGGAGCTGTTTTTT.